A selection of T cell receptor beta chains follows, all from one sample in a study of Tregs in tolerant kidney transplant recipients. The repertoire was sequenced with immunoSEQ multiplex PCR; TCRdb's copy has only in-frame clones and lacks some. In the table there are about 64,000 clones, 70% to 90% of which are singletons. The sequences come from CD4+ T cells from blood (PBMCs), collected 6 months after the transplant. The source of these receptors is a human patient who received a combined kidney and bone marrow transplant. Some T cells may originate from the graft donor. CDR3s include the opening cysteine and the closing phenylalanine or tryptophan. The size entry is marked missing in some rows and otherwise reads once, few, many or a size class.

v_gene: TRBV7-2; abundance: NA; CDR3aa: CASSLNSGQETQYF
v_gene: TRBV2; abundance: NA; CDR3aa: CASSVRTPATNEKLFF
v_gene: TRBV19; abundance: NA; CDR3aa: CASSAPSSPLHF
v_gene: TRBV29-1; abundance: NA; CDR3aa: CSVSRLAGGRTDTQYF
v_gene: TRBV4-1; abundance: NA; CDR3aa: CASSQAEGAIYNSPLHF
v_gene: TRBV5-1; abundance: NA; CDR3aa: CASSLALAGGKETQYF
v_gene: TRBV30; abundance: NA; CDR3aa: CAWNGGQGYGEQYF
v_gene: TRBV5-4; abundance: once; CDR3aa: CASSLDRDRGPNTGELFF
v_gene: TRBV5-1; abundance: NA; CDR3aa: CASSASGGGELFF
v_gene: TRBV30; abundance: NA; CDR3aa: CAWSAGQGYYGYTF
v_gene: TRBV5-1; abundance: NA; CDR3aa: CASSFMGGGAVDTQYF
v_gene: TRBV6-1; abundance: once; CDR3aa: CASRLGLRTDTQYF
v_gene: TRBV19; abundance: NA; CDR3aa: CASSIVAGGTEAFF
v_gene: TRBV13; abundance: NA; CDR3aa: CASSLEQGGYSGELFF
v_gene: TRBV5-1; abundance: NA; CDR3aa: CASSLGREEYEQFF
v_gene: TRBV7-3; abundance: once; CDR3aa: CASSPGAGLPQF
v_gene: TRBV5-4; abundance: NA; CDR3aa: CASSLEDLLGGGYTF
v_gene: TRBV28; abundance: NA; CDR3aa: CASSLFSLGTGPDTQYF
v_gene: TRBV27; abundance: NA; CDR3aa: CASSLQGVGWYEQYF
v_gene: TRBV5-6; abundance: NA; CDR3aa: CASSFAGLAIYNEQFF
v_gene: TRBV18; abundance: NA; CDR3aa: CASSSGVVETQYF